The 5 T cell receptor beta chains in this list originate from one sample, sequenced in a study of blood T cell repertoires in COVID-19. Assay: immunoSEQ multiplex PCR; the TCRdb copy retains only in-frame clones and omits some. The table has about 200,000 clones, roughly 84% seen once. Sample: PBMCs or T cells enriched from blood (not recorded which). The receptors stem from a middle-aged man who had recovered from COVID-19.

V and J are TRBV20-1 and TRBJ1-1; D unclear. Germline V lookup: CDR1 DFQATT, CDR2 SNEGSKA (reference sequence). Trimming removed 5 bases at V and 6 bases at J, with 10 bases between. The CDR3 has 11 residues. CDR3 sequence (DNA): TGCAGTGCTTGGGAGAAGCCTGAAGCTTTCTTT. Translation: CSAWEKPEAFF.

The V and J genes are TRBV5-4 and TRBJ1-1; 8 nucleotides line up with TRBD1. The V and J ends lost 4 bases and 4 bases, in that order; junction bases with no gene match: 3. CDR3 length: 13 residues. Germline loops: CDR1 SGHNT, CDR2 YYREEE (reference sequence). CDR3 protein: CASSGRGPTEAFF. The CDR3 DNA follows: TGTGCCAGCAGCGGCAGGGGGCCCACTGAAGCTTTCTTT.

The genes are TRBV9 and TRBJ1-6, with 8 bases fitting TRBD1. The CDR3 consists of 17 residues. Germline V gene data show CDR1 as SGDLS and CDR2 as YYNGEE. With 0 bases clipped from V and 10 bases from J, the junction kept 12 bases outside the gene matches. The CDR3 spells CASSVGAGGASRSPLHF. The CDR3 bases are TGTGCCAGCAGCGTAGGGGCAGGGGGCGCGTCTAGGTCACCCCTCCACTTT.

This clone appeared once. The CDR3 DNA is TGTGCCAGCAGTCGGAGTTCGCGGGATACGCAGTATTTT. It specifies CASSRSSRDTQYF. The rearrangement links TRBV28 to TRBJ2-3; D not resolved. Per the germline V gene, CDR1 is MDHEN and CDR2 is SYDVKM. The CDR3 contains 13 residues. V was trimmed by 5 bases and J by 6 bases, leaving 12 bases between them.

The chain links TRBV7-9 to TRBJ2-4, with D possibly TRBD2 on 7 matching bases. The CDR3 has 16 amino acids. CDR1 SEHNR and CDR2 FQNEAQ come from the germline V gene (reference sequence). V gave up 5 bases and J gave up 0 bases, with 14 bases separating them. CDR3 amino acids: CASSPQGGGAKNIQYF. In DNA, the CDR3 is TGTGCCAGCAGCCCACAGGGAGGGGGAGCCAAAAACATTCAGTACTTC.